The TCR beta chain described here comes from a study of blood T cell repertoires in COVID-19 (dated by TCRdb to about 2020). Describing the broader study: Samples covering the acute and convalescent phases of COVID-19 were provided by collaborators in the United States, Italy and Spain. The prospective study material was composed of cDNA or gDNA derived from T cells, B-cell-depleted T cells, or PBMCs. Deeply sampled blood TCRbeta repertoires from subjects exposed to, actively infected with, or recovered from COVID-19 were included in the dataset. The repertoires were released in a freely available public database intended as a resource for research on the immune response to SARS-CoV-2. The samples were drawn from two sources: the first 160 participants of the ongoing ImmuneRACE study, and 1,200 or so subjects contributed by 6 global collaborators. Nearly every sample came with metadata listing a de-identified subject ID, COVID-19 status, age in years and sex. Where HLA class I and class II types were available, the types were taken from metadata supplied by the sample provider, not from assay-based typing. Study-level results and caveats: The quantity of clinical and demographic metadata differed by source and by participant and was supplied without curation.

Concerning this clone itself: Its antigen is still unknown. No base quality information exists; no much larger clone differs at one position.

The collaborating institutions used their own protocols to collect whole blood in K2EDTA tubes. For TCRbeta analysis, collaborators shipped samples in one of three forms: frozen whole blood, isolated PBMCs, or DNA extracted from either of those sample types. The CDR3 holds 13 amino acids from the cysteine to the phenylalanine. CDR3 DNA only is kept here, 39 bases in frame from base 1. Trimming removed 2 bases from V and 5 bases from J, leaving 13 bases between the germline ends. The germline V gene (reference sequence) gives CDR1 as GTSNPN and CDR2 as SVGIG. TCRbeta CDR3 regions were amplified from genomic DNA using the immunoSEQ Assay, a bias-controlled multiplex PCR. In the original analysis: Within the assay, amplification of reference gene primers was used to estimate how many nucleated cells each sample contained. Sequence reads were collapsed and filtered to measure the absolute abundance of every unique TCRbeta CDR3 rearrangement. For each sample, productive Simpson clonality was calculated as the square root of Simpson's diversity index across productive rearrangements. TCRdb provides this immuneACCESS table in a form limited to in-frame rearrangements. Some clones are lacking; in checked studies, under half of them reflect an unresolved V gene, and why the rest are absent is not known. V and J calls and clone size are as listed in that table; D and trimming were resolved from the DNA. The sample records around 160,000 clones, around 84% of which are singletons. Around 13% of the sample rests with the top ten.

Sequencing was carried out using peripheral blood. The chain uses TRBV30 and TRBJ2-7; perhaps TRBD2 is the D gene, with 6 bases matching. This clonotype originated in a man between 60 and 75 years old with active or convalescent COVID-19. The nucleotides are TGTGCCTGGAGTCGGCAGGGAGGCCACGAGCAGTACTTC. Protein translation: CAWSRQGGHEQYF.